This TCR beta chain was recovered during a study of blood T cell repertoires in COVID-19. Under the authors' procedure: How many nucleated cells were present was estimated from reference gene primer amplification. The data were produced by immunoSEQ multiplex PCR, yet TCRdb's version contains in-frame clones alone and is incomplete. V and J calls and clone size are those listed in that table; D and trimming were worked out from the DNA. In the table there are 25,000 to 35,000 clones, 70% to 90% of which are singletons. The V segment lost 4 bases and the J segment 5 bases; nucleotides outside the gene matches: 14. This CDR3 spans 18 amino acids. CDR1 is LNHDA and CDR2 is SQIVND in the germline V gene (reference sequence). This clone was detected a few times.

This clonotype was obtained from a human donor in a cohort sampled during active COVID-19. The sequenced sample was peripheral blood. The chain is built from TRBV19 and TRBJ1-6, with 7 bases aligning to TRBD1. DNA for the CDR3: TGTGCCAGTAGTACAAAGGGGGCCGGGGGAAACAATAATTCACCCCTCCACTTT. Amino acids: CASSTKGAGGNNNSPLHF.